This entry lists 20 T cell receptor beta chains sequenced from one sample in a study of Tregs in tolerant kidney transplant recipients. TCRdb's copy holds only in-frame clones and misses some; the assay was immunoSEQ multiplex PCR. The data contain hundreds of thousands of clones, roughly 84% of them singletons. The sequencing input was CD4+ T cells from blood. The receptors shown here come from a human donor in good health.

The genes are TRBV6-9 and TRBJ2-7, with 8 bases matching TRBD1. The germline gives CDR1 MNHGY, CDR2 SVAAGI. The CDR3 runs to 17 residues. The junction had 11 bases not matched to a gene; V was cut back by 4 bases and J by 0 bases. The CDR3 spells CASSSPGQVHLSYEQYF. CDR3 in DNA: TGTGCCAGCAGTTCCCCGGGACAGGTCCACCTCTCCTACGAGCAGTACTTC.

This rearrangement joins TRBV9 to TRBJ2-7; D unclear. V was clipped by 1 base and J by 5 bases, with 10 bases between them. From germline, CDR1 is SGDLS and CDR2 YYNGEE. CDR3 length: 13 amino acids. The CDR3 spells CASSVTLGHEQYF. The CDR3 region has the DNA TGTGCCAGCAGCGTAACCCTTGGACACGAGCAGTACTTC.

This chain connects TRBV19 to TRBJ2-7; unclear D gene. V lost 7 bases, J lost 2 bases, and 9 bases lay in between. Germline V gene data show CDR1 as LNHDA and CDR2 as SQIVND (reference sequence). The CDR3 runs 12 residues. The DNA for the CDR3 is TGTGCCAGTAATCAGCATCCCTACGAGCAGTACTTC. Residues: CASNQHPYEQYF.

V is TRBV7-2 and J is TRBJ2-1, with TRBD2 matching over 7 bases. CDR3 length: 15 amino acids. Germline V gene lookup returns CDR1 SGHTA and CDR2 FQGNSA. Trimming took 1 base from V and 4 from J; bases not matched to a gene: 4. CDR3 in amino acids: CASSLVGGGYNEQFF. CDR3 bases: TGTGCCAGCAGCTTAGTTGGCGGGGGATACAATGAGCAGTTCTTC.

This chain connects TRBV10-3 to TRBJ2-5; no firm D call. The J call is uncertain, as TRBJ2-7 better fits the DNA end. The CDR3 is made up of 13 amino acids. CDR1 is ENHRY, CDR2 SYGVKD, per germline. Written as DNA, the CDR3 is TGTGCCATCAGTGATAGGGATTCCTACGAGCAGTACTTC. It specifies CAISDRDSYEQYF.

This clone has just a few counts. This chain joins TRBV4-2 and TRBJ1-1, with D unclear. CDR3 size: 16 residues. In germline, CDR1 is LGHNA, CDR2 YNFKEQ. The germline V and J ends were trimmed by 0 bases and 1 base, with 12 bases remaining between them. The CDR3 nucleotides read TGTGCCAGCAGCCAAGATCCAATACCCAAGAACACTGAAGCTTTCTTT. This encodes CASSQDPIPKNTEAFF.

The chain couples TRBV5-8 to TRBJ2-3; D may be TRBD1 (5 bases). Per germline, CDR1 SGHTS and CDR2 YDEGEE. The V gene lost 0 bases and the J gene lost 2 bases, with 10 bases spanning the gap. This CDR3 is 15 amino acids long. CDR3 coding DNA: TGTGCCAGCAGCTTGGGGCAGGGCGCCACAGATACGCAGTATTTT. Amino acids: CASSLGQGATDTQYF.

The rearrangement joins TRBV7-7 to TRBJ1-1; no clear D gene. V lost 5 bases, J lost 1 base, and 20 bases lay in between. Germline V gives CDR1 SSHAT, CDR2 FNYEAQ (reference sequence). The CDR3 extends over 17 amino acids. This CDR3 reads CASSHYPPWRTNTEAFF. CDR3 coding DNA: TGTGCCAGCAGCCACTACCCCCCATGGCGGACGAACACTGAAGCTTTCTTT.

The J gene is TRBJ2-5, the V gene TRBV25-1; 9 nucleotides match TRBD2. This CDR3 comprises 14 residues. Germline V gene data show CDR1 as MGHDK and CDR2 as SYGVNS. V dropped 5 bases and J dropped 5; count of bases not matched to a gene: 6. CDR3 coding DNA: TGTGCCAGCAGTCTAGCGGGAAAGGGGGAGACCCAGTACTTC. Translating it yields CASSLAGKGETQYF. The variable domain in full, with the rest retrieved from reference TRBV25-1 and TRBJ2-5, is EADIYQTPRYLVIGTGKKITLECSQTMGHDKMYWYQQDPGMELHLIHYSYGVNSTEKGDLSSESTVSRIRTEHFPLTLESARPSHTSQYLCASSLAGKGETQYFGPGTRLLVL.

This clone was observed a single time. The chain joins TRBV5-4 to TRBJ2-5, with 8 nucleotides matching TRBD2. Trimming took 2 bases from V and 5 from J; bases not matched to a gene: 8. This CDR3 region has 15 residues. Germline CDR1 and CDR2: SGHNT and YYREEE (reference sequence). This CDR3 is CASSFSQGGGETQYF. DNA for the CDR3: TGTGCCAGCAGCTTTTCCCAAGGCGGGGGGGAGACCCAGTACTTC.

The chain uses TRBV30 and TRBJ2-2; D is tentatively TRBD1 or TRBD2 (6 bases each). Trimming shortened V by 1 base and J by 3 bases, and 21 bases separated the two germline ends. There are 18 residues in the CDR3. The germline V gene has CDR1 GTSNPN and CDR2 SVGIG (reference sequence). The CDR3 DNA sequence: TGTGCCTGGAGTGCCGAATTAAGGGGGGCGAGGTACACCGGGGAGCTGTTTTTT. Translated: CAWSAELRGARYTGELFF. The full variable domain, rest sourced from reference TRBV30 and TRBJ2-2, is SQTIHQWPATLVQPVGSPLSLECTVEGTSNPNLYWYRQAAGRGLQLLFYSVGIGQISSEVPQNLSASRPQDRQFILSSKKLLLSDSGFYLCAWSAELRGARYTGELFFGEGSRLTVL.

The V call is TRBV10-1, the J call TRBJ1-5; maybe TRBD1 (6 bases). Trimming pared 6 bases from V and 1 base from J, leaving 28 bases between. This CDR3 is built from 20 residues. Germline lookup yields CDR1 WNHNN and CDR2 SYGVQD (reference sequence). The CDR3 DNA follows: TGCGCCAGCAGGGACAGCAGCCCCGGGTTGGAGGGTATAAGCAATCAGCCCCAGCATTTT. Amino acids: CASRDSSPGLEGISNQPQHF.

This chain connects TRBV7-9 to TRBJ1-4; D perhaps matches TRBD1 (6 bases). The CDR3 extends over 16 amino acids. Germline CDR1 SEHNR, CDR2 FQNEAQ (reference sequence). Deletions cut 2 bases from V and 6 bases from J, with 16 bases between. The CDR3 region has the DNA TGTGCCAGCAGCTTAACCCCTGGGGACATCCATGAAAAACTGTTTTTT. This sequence encodes CASSLTPGDIHEKLFF.

The chain is built from TRBV9 and TRBJ2-2; D is uncertain. This CDR3 spans 15 amino acids. The V end was cut by 1 base, the J end by 4 bases, with 11 bases between. The germline gives CDR1 SGDLS, CDR2 YYNGEE. CDR3 sequence: CASSVSVPGTGELFF. CDR3 sequence (DNA): TGTGCCAGCAGCGTAAGTGTGCCGGGCACCGGGGAGCTGTTTTTT.

This chain uses TRBV18 with TRBJ2-7, with 9 positions matching TRBD1. The V segment lost 4 bases and the J segment 4 bases; nucleotides outside the gene matches: 2. CDR3 size: 13 residues. CDR1 is KGHSH and CDR2 is LQKENI in the germline V gene. CDR3 region: CASSLGTGYEQYF. The CDR3 region has the DNA TGTGCCAGCTCACTTGGGACAGGGTACGAGCAGTACTTC.

The chain couples TRBV6-6 to TRBJ2-5; 7 bases align to TRBD1. Germline lookup yields CDR1 MNHNY and CDR2 SVGAGI (reference sequence). V lost 3 bases and J lost 3; bases outside the gene matches: 7. CDR3 size: 15 residues. For the CDR3, the DNA is TGTGCCAGCAGTTATATCGGGCAGGGGGAAGAGACCCAGTACTTC. As protein: CASSYIGQGEETQYF.

The chain recombines TRBV28 with TRBJ1-4; no reliable D call. Deletions cut 5 bases from V and 4 bases from J, with 2 bases between. The CDR3 is 11 residues long. Germline CDR1 and CDR2: MDHEN and SYDVKM. CDR3 sequence reads: CASSLNEKLFF. Written as DNA, the CDR3 is TGTGCCAGCAGTCTTAATGAAAAACTGTTTTTT.

The chain links TRBV5-1 to TRBJ2-2; no firm D call. Germline CDR1 and CDR2: SGHRS and YFSETQ. The ends were cut back, 0 bases at V and 8 bases at J, with 11 bases in the middle. The CDR3 runs to 14 residues. The CDR3 loop is CASSLDPMGGELFF. CDR3 nucleotides: TGCGCCAGCAGCTTGGACCCCATGGGAGGGGAGCTGTTTTTT.

The rearrangement links TRBV19 to TRBJ1-1, with D possibly matching TRBD1 (5 bases). Trimming shortened V by 7 bases and J by 0 bases, and 15 bases separated the two germline ends. This CDR3 contains 15 residues. Germline CDR1 is LNHDA and CDR2 is SQIVND (reference sequence). The CDR3 region has the DNA TGTGCCAGTATGAGCGACAGAAGAATGAACACTGAAGCTTTCTTT. It translates to CASMSDRRMNTEAFF. The full variable domain, in which reference TRBV19 and TRBJ1-1 provide the parts outside the CDR3, is DGGITQSPKYLFRKEGQNVTLSCEQNLNHDAMYWYRQDPGQGLRLIYYSQIVNDFQKGDIAEGYSVSREKKESFPLTVTSAQKNPTAFYLCASMSDRRMNTEAFFGQGTRLTVV.

This clone showed up just once. The rearrangement links TRBV27 to TRBJ2-5, with D maybe TRBD1 (7 bases). The J call may be wrong; the DNA end is better matched by TRBJ2-7. The CDR3 extends over 15 amino acids. CDR1 is MNHEY and CDR2 is SMNVEV in the germline V gene (reference sequence). The DNA for the CDR3 is TGTGCCAGCAGTTTTGGGCGGGACAGTACCTACGAGCAGTACTTC. This translates into CASSFGRDSTYEQYF.